The 20 T cell receptor beta chains in this list originate from one sample, sequenced in a study of shared clonotypes between healthy human individuals. Measured with immunoSEQ multiplex PCR; TCRdb has only the in-frame clones, and not every one. Among under 300,000 clones, 50% to 80% were seen once, and the ten largest hold approximately 10%. Sequencing input: memory CD4+ T cells sorted from blood. Subset noted: CD45RA-negative fraction. The receptors were gathered from a man younger than 40 in good health.

The chain joins TRBV6-6 to TRBJ1-3; 11 bases fit TRBD1. Trimming at V came to 6 bases and at J to 2 bases, leaving 3 bases not matched to a gene. Per germline, CDR1 MNHNY and CDR2 SVGAGI (reference sequence). This CDR3 is built from 15 residues. DNA of the CDR3: TGTGCCAGCAGGGGGACAGGGGGTGCTGGAAACACCATATATTTT. Its protein is CASRGTGGAGNTIYF.

This clone showed up just a few times. As DNA, the CDR3 is TGTGCCAGCAGTGACGGACAGGGGTTTAATGAAAAACTGTTTTTT. Its translation is CASSDGQGFNEKLFF. The V and J genes are TRBV2 and TRBJ1-4; 9 positions agree with TRBD1. CDR1 is SNHLY, CDR2 FYNNEI, per germline. The trim removed 3 bases at V and 4 bases at J, leaving 3 bases unmatched. The CDR3 sequence is 15 residues long.

This chain uses TRBV7-7 with TRBJ2-2, with D perhaps TRBD1 (6 bases). CDR3 length: 17 residues. Germline loops: CDR1 SSHAT, CDR2 FNYEAQ (reference sequence). Trimming left V 5 bases short and J 7 bases short, with 23 bases between. The CDR3 loop reads CASSTKTGTQGGGELFF. In DNA, the CDR3 is TGTGCCAGCAGCACCAAAACAGGGACCCAAGGAGGCGGGGAGCTGTTTTTT.

The genes are TRBV11-2 and TRBJ1-2; 8 bases line up with TRBD1. V gave up 5 bases and J gave up 4 bases; unmatched junction bases: 12. The CDR3 is 16 residues long. The germline gives CDR1 SGHAT, CDR2 FQNNGV. The DNA for the CDR3 is TGTGCCAGCAGCCAAGGACAGGGAGGAGGTGGCTATGGCTACACCTTC. This codes for CASSQGQGGGGYGYTF.

The chain has TRBV2 and TRBJ2-7; 11 positions match TRBD2. The CDR3 loop spans 14 amino acids. With 6 bases clipped from V and 6 bases from J, the junction kept 7 bases outside the gene matches. CDR1 is SNHLY, CDR2 FYNNEI, per germline. CDR3 in DNA: TGTGCCAGCAGGCCTACTAGCGGGAGAGGCGAGCAGTACTTC. Protein: CASRPTSGRGEQYF.

This chain connects TRBV4-3 to TRBJ2-5; perhaps D is TRBD1 or TRBD2 (5 bases each). V was shortened by 1 base and J by 0 bases, with 9 bases between the two germline ends. Germline CDR1 LGHNA, CDR2 YSLEER. CDR3 length equals 15 residues. CDR3 amino acids: CASSQARGYQETQYF. The CDR3 nucleotides are TGCGCCAGCAGCCAAGCCCGGGGCTACCAAGAGACCCAGTACTTC.

V usage is TRBV11-2 and J usage is TRBJ2-1, with D unclear. Germline loops: CDR1 SGHAT, CDR2 FQNNGV. The CDR3 runs 15 residues. The V gene lost 0 bases and the J gene lost 2 bases, with 8 bases spanning the gap. The CDR3 DNA sequence: TGTGCCAGCAGCTTAGACTACGCAGCCTACAATGAGCAGTTCTTC. This codes for CASSLDYAAYNEQFF.

The rearrangement joins TRBV27 to TRBJ1-5; 9 positions agree with TRBD1. This CDR3 has 14 amino acids. The V segment lost 5 bases and the J segment 6 bases; nucleotides outside the gene matches: 5. Germline V gene lookup returns CDR1 MNHEY and CDR2 SMNVEV (reference sequence). CDR3: CASSQTGGSQPQHF. The DNA for the CDR3 is TGTGCCAGCAGTCAGACAGGGGGGAGTCAGCCCCAGCATTTT.

The gene calls are TRBV29-1 and TRBJ2-3, with 14 nucleotides matching TRBD2. Germline-derived CDR1 and CDR2 are SQVTM and ANQGSEA. The V gene end was trimmed by 1 base and the J gene end by 0 bases; junction bases not matched to a gene: 0. CDR3 length equals 16 residues. Written as DNA, the CDR3 is TGCAGCGTTGAAGGACTAGCGGGAGGGAGCACAGATACGCAGTATTTT. Translating gives CSVEGLAGGSTDTQYF.

The chain is built from TRBV5-1 and TRBJ1-4, with 7 bases fitting TRBD1. The germline CDR1 and CDR2 sequences are SGHRS and YFSETQ. The CDR3 runs to 15 residues. J was trimmed by 8 bases and V by 0 bases; bases with no gene match: 7. The chain's CDR3 is CASSLDPGGREKLFF. CDR3 in DNA: TGCGCCAGCAGCTTGGATCCAGGGGGGAGAGAAAAACTGTTTTTT.

This clone was counted a few times. CDR3 region: CASSMGGHQPQHF. The CDR3 coding sequence is TGTGCCAGTAGTATGGGCGGTCATCAGCCCCAGCATTTT. This chain uses TRBV19 with TRBJ1-5; no clear D gene. The CDR3 is 13 residues long. CDR1 LNHDA and CDR2 SQIVND come from the germline V gene (reference sequence). V was clipped by 3 bases and J by 5 bases, with 8 bases between them.

The rearrangement uses TRBV10-3 and TRBJ2-4; either TRBD1 or TRBD2 may fit D (7 bases each). The CDR3 covers 17 residues. Germline V gene sequence: CDR1 ENHRY, CDR2 SYGVKD. The V end lost 6 bases, the J end lost 2 bases, and 20 bases lay between the germline ends. The CDR3 region is CAISDRAGDVSKNIQYF. For the CDR3, the DNA is TGTGCCATCAGCGACAGGGCGGGAGACGTTTCCAAAAACATTCAGTACTTC.

This sequence joins TRBV6-1 and TRBJ2-7; 9 bases match TRBD1. The germline CDR1 and CDR2 sequences are MNHNS and SASEGT. CDR3 length: 14 residues. The J segment lost 2 bases and the V segment lost 6 bases, leaving 5 bases of the junction unmatched. The CDR3 sequence: CASSRQGDTYEQYF. The CDR3 DNA is TGTGCCAGCAGCCGACAGGGGGATACCTACGAGCAGTACTTC.

V gene TRBV5-4 combines with J gene TRBJ1-1; no clear D. The CDR3 spans 14 residues. Trimming removed 1 base at V and 3 bases at J, with 10 bases between. The germline CDR1 and CDR2 sequences are SGHNT and YYREEE (reference sequence). The CDR3: CASSLLGMDTEAFF. CDR3 nucleotide sequence: TGTGCCAGCAGCTTGTTAGGGATGGACACTGAAGCTTTCTTT.

J is TRBJ2-7 and V is TRBV19, with D perhaps TRBD2 (5 bases). Germline CDR1 is LNHDA and CDR2 is SQIVND (reference sequence). Trimming shortened V by 7 bases and J by 0 bases, and 13 bases separated the two germline ends. The CDR3 has 14 residues. The CDR3 nucleotides are TGTGCCAGTAAAAAGGATGGACTCTCCTACGAGCAGTACTTC. The encoded protein is CASKKDGLSYEQYF.

This clone was detected once. The chain combines TRBV5-6 with TRBJ2-7; the D gene could be TRBD1 or TRBD2 (5 bases each). This CDR3 comprises 13 residues. V lost 7 bases and J 4 bases, leaving 15 bases between the germline ends. CDR1 and CDR2 from the germline V gene are SGHDT and YYEEEE. In DNA, the CDR3 is TGTGCCAGCGGCAGGGACCGAAAGTACGAGCAGTACTTC. Translated: CASGRDRKYEQYF.

This rearrangement joins TRBV7-9 to TRBJ2-3; D uncertain. CDR1 is SEHNR, CDR2 FQNEAQ, per germline (reference sequence). This CDR3 has 11 residues. Trimming cost V 10 bases and J 0 bases, with 5 bases left between them. CDR3 in DNA: TGTGCCACCGAAAGCACAGATACGCAGTATTTT. Protein: CATESTDTQYF.

The chain combines TRBV18 with TRBJ2-7, with D maybe TRBD2 (6 bases). Trimming pared 6 bases from V and 5 bases from J, leaving 20 bases between. Per the germline V gene, CDR1 is KGHSH and CDR2 is LQKENI. The CDR3 totals 15 residues. The CDR3: CASSHAEGLRDEQYF. As DNA, the CDR3 is TGTGCCAGCTCCCACGCCGAAGGACTAAGGGACGAGCAGTACTTC.

Only a few counts were recorded for this clone. This chain's CDR3 is CASSPSRTIESYEQYF. The CDR3 nucleotides are TGTGCCAGTAGTCCATCCCGGACTATTGAGTCCTACGAGCAGTACTTC. The V and J genes are TRBV19 and TRBJ2-7, with D possibly being TRBD2 (6 bases). V was trimmed by 5 bases and J by 1 base, leaving 18 bases between them. The V gene's germline CDR1 is LNHDA and CDR2 SQIVND (reference sequence). The CDR3 has 16 residues.

The chain joins TRBV5-4 to TRBJ2-2; TRBD1 is a possible D gene (5 bases). Trimming removed 0 bases from V and 7 bases from J, with 10 bases in between. This CDR3 has 14 residues. CDR1 and CDR2 (germline): SGHNT, YYREEE (reference sequence). CDR3 residues: CASSLAKGDGELFF. CDR3 in DNA: TGTGCCAGCAGCTTGGCCAAAGGGGACGGGGAGCTGTTTTTT.